This TCR beta chain was captured by sequencing in a study of cytomegalovirus exposure and HLA in healthy donors. Study-wide results and caveats: In a later analysis, most CMV-associated TCR beta chains appeared HLA-restricted.

Primers included in the PCR were 60 Vbeta and 13 Jbeta primers. Here immunoSEQ multiplex PCR was the method, and the copy in TCRdb shows in-frame clones only, minus some. The sample contains 100,000 to 150,000 clones, more than 75% of which appear only once. This CDR3 spans 14 amino acids. Comments on this clone: Its antigen is as yet unknown.

The sample consisted of PBMCs. The genes are TRBV21-1 and TRBJ1-5. TRBV21-1 is termed a pseudogene. The clonotype originates from a man aged 35-49 years in good health and CMV-seronegative. Here the CDR3 DNA reads TGTGCCAGCAGCGTGAGGGTCAGAAATCAGCCCCAGCATTTT. Protein sequence: CASSVRVRNQPQHF.